The clone carrying this TCR beta chain occurred once. The antigen is undetermined. Measured with immunoSEQ multiplex PCR; TCRdb has only the in-frame clones, and not every one. This sample yields approximately 43,000 clones, of which 91% are seen a single time; 0.55% to 0.75% belongs to the top ten. Thawed PBMCs were FACS-sorted into unstimulated CD4+CD25+CD127- regulatory T cells, CD4+CD25- non-regulatory cells, CD4 and CD8 cells. Regulatory T cells were sorted from thawed PBMCs rested overnight at 37°C with about 210 IU/ml IL-2. The sample belongs to a study of Tregs in tolerant kidney transplant recipients. Study-level results: Validation in larger populations is needed because few patients were studied. Biological reproducibility was not directly addressed, but technical replication error appeared minimal.

In germline, CDR1 is LNHDA, CDR2 SQIVND (reference sequence). The V gene lost 7 bases and the J gene lost 8 bases, with 12 bases spanning the gap. CDR3 length equals 13 residues. The sample consisted of Tregs from blood. The receptor was derived from a human donor in good health. The rearrangement joins TRBV19 to TRBJ1-6; D is undetermined. The CDR3, as DNA: TGTGCCAGTAAATCGGGAACGGATTCACCCCTCCACTTT. Translated, it gives CASKSGTDSPLHF.